The 8 T cell receptor beta chains below all came from one sample that was sequenced in a study of cytomegalovirus exposure and HLA in healthy donors (TCRdb year 2017). Library preparation used the immunoSEQ multiplex PCR assay. For the multiplex PCR, a mixture combining 60 forward primers for TCR Vbeta segments and 13 reverse primers for TCR Jbeta segments was used. Imported from immuneACCESS, the table was reduced by TCRdb to in-frame sequences with V and J called. These copies leave out some clones; in studies compared against another copy, an unresolved V gene accounts for under half, and the cause of the remainder is not known. The sample table shows 90,000 to 150,000 clones, and 74% are seen once. Of the sample, 2% to 2.5% is held by the ten largest clones. The sequenced material came from PBMCs. The receptors were sampled from a human donor in good health.

This rearrangement joins TRBV5-1 to TRBJ2-6, with 8 bases aligning to TRBD1. The CDR3 spans 19 residues. CDR1 and CDR2 from the germline V gene are SGHRS and YFSETQ. The V segment lost 0 bases and the J segment 1 base; nucleotides outside the gene matches: 9. The CDR3, as DNA: TGCGCCAGCAGCTTGGCCTCCGGGACAGGTGTTTCTGGGGCCAACGTCCTGACTTTC. This codes for CASSLASGTGVSGANVLTF.

A single count supports this clone. The chain uses TRBV5-1 and TRBJ1-4; 7 bases fit TRBD1. The CDR3 length is 15 residues. V dropped 0 bases and J dropped 5; count of bases not matched to a gene: 4. The germline CDR1 and CDR2 sequences are SGHRS and YFSETQ. DNA of the CDR3: TGCGCCAGCAGCTTGGGAGGGGGCCGCAATGAAAAACTGTTTTTT. Encoded protein: CASSLGGGRNEKLFF.

The DNA of the CDR3 is TGTGCCAGCAGTTCTAGCGGGAGGGGGATGGATGAGCAGTTCTTC. Translated, it gives CASSSSGRGMDEQFF. V usage is TRBV7-9 and J usage is TRBJ2-1, with TRBD2 matching 12 bases. The CDR3 is 15 residues long. V lost 6 bases and J lost 8; bases outside the gene matches: 8. Germline V gives CDR1 SEHNR, CDR2 FQNEAQ (reference sequence).

This chain links TRBV5-6 with TRBJ1-4; 9 positions agree with TRBD1. CDR1 and CDR2 from the germline V gene are SGHDT and YYEEEE. The CDR3 runs to 15 residues. The V and J ends lost 0 bases and 7 bases, in that order; junction bases with no gene match: 4. The CDR3 region has the DNA TGTGCCAGCAGCTTGGTAACAGGGGGCTCTGAAAAACTGTTTTTT. This codes for CASSLVTGGSEKLFF.

The rearrangement joins TRBV2 to TRBJ1-1; D gene uncertain. Germline V lookup: CDR1 SNHLY, CDR2 FYNNEI. The CDR3 sequence is 12 residues long. V dropped 9 bases and J dropped 1 base, with 9 bases sitting between them. CDR3 coding DNA: TGTGCCAGACGGACTGCGAACACTGAAGCTTTCTTT. Protein: CARRTANTEAFF.

The chain uses TRBV29-1 and TRBJ2-2; the D is unclear. Germline lookup yields CDR1 SQVTM and CDR2 ANQGSEA. V lost 8 bases and J lost 0, with 16 bases in between. The CDR3 contains 15 residues. The CDR3 bases are TGCAGCCCTAGTCCCCCAGCTACGAACACCGGGGAGCTGTTTTTT. Protein sequence: CSPSPPATNTGELFF.

This CDR3 is CASSGLAVSYNEQFF. The CDR3 bases are TGTGCCAGCAGTGGGCTAGCCGTGTCCTACAATGAGCAGTTCTTC. This chain links TRBV2 with TRBJ2-1, with D possibly TRBD2 on 5 matching bases. The CDR3 covers 15 residues. Germline CDR1 and CDR2: SNHLY and FYNNEI. V lost 4 bases to trimming and J lost 1 base, with 11 bases between them.

The V gene is TRBV7-2, the J gene TRBJ1-1, with D tentatively TRBD1 (6 bases). The CDR3 is 12 residues long. V was trimmed by 5 bases and J by 10 bases, leaving 14 bases between them. Per the germline V gene, CDR1 is SGHTA and CDR2 is FQGNSA. In DNA form, the CDR3 reads TGTGCCAGCAGCCCCCCAGGGGTGGGAGCTTTCTTT. Translating gives CASSPPGVGAFF. Looking up the rest from reference TRBV7-2 and TRBJ1-1 gives the full variable domain: GAGVSQSPSNKVTEKGKDVELRCDPISGHTALYWYRQSLGQGLEFLIYFQGNSAPDKSGLPSDRFSAERTGGSVSTLTIQRTQQEDSAVYLCASSPPGVGAFFGQGTRLTVV.